This T cell receptor (beta chain) was sequenced during a study of blood T cell repertoires in COVID-19. CDR3 length equals 17 residues. V lost 5 bases to trimming and J lost 5 bases; unmatched junction nucleotides: 11. CDR1 MNHEY and CDR2 SVGEGT come from the germline V gene. The table came from immunoSEQ multiplex PCR; TCRdb's copy has only in-frame clones and leaves some out. Among approximately 150,000 clones listed, around 86% were seen once. The V and J genes are TRBV6-2 or TRBV6-3 and TRBJ2-5; 13 bases are shared with TRBD2. The receptor was derived from a man aged 50-59 years who had recovered from COVID-19. Sequences were obtained from peripheral blood. CDR3 in amino acids: CASSTPRLAGGQETQYF. CDR3 DNA: TGTGCCAGCAGTACTCCACGACTAGCGGGGGGCCAGGAGACCCAGTACTTC.